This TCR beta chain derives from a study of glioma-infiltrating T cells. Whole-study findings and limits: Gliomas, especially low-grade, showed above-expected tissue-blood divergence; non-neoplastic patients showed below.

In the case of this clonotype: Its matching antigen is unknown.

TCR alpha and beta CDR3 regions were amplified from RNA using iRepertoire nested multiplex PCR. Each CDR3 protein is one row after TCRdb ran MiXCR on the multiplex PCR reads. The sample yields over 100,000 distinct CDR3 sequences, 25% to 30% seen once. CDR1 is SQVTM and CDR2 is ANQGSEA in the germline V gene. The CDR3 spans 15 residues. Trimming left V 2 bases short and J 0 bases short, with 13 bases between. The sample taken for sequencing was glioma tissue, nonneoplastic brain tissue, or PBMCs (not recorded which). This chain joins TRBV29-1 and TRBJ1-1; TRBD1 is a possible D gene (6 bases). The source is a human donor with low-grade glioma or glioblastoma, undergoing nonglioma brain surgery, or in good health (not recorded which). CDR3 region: CSVERRGAVNTEAFF. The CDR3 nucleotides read TGCAGCGTTGAAAGGAGGGGGGCGGTGAACACTGAAGCTTTCTTT.